These 28 T cell receptor beta chains came from one sample sequenced in a study of T cells in Graves' hyperthyroidism and ophthalmopathy. Amplified TCR beta CDR3 regions derived from RNA transcripts. Researchers ran a first-round RT-PCR on the TCR CDR3 using the HTBI primer set. In TCRdb, the multiplex PCR reads were re-called with MiXCR into one record per CDR3 protein. The sample has a few hundred thousand distinct CDR3 sequences; roughly 23% are singletons. The sequenced material came from blood. Source of these receptors: a woman aged 45-65 years with Graves' hyperthyroidism.

In this sample, this clonotype turned up many times. Compared with germline, one end of the junction differs, possibly owing to a read error. The rearrangement joins TRBV5-8 to TRBJ2-3, with 7 bases lining up with TRBD1. In germline, CDR1 is SGHTS, CDR2 YDEGEE. The length of the CDR3 is 15 residues. The CDR3 DNA sequence: TGTGCTAGCAGCTTAGGGACAGCTAGCACAGATACGCAGTATTTT. This gives the protein CASSLGTASTDTQYF. Variable domain in full (rest from reference TRBV5-8 and TRBJ2-3): EAGVTQSPTHLIKTRGQQATLRCSPISGHTSVYWYQQALGLGLQFLLWYDEGEERNRGNFPPRFSGRQFPNYSSELNVNALELEDSALYLCASSLGTASTDTQYFGPGTRLTVL.

The chain employs TRBV5-8 and TRBJ2-3; no definite D call. CDR3 size: 11 residues. Germline V gives CDR1 SGHTS, CDR2 YDEGEE. V was cut by 7 bases and J by 5 bases, with 8 bases left in between. The CDR3 DNA follows: TGTGCCAGCGGTATGGGAGATACGCAGTATTTT. Residues: CASGMGDTQYF. The full variable domain, its missing parts supplied by reference TRBV5-8 and TRBJ2-3, is EAGVTQSPTHLIKTRGQQATLRCSPISGHTSVYWYQQALGLGLQFLLWYDEGEERNRGNFPPRFSGRQFPNYSSELNVNALELEDSALYLCASGMGDTQYFGPGTRLTVL.

The chain is built from TRBV9 and TRBJ2-3; TRBD2 matches 9 bases. This CDR3 spans 16 amino acids. Germline V gives CDR1 SGDLS, CDR2 YYNGEE. The J segment lost 1 base and the V segment lost 4 bases, leaving 7 bases of the junction unmatched. The CDR3: CASSPGIAGGTDTQYF. The CDR3 nucleotides are TGTGCCAGCAGCCCCGGGATAGCGGGGGGCACAGATACGCAGTATTTT.

This clonotype was recorded many times. This chain connects TRBV2 to TRBJ2-3, with 7 nucleotides matching TRBD1. V lost 4 bases to trimming and J lost 3 bases; unmatched junction nucleotides: 1. The CDR3 covers 13 residues. Germline V gene sequence: CDR1 SNHLY, CDR2 FYNNEI. This CDR3 reads CASSGQGTDTQYF. The DNA for the CDR3 is TGTGCCAGCAGTGGACAGGGAACAGATACGCAGTATTTT.

This clonotype has a count of ten or more. The chain has TRBV14 and TRBJ2-5; D perhaps matches TRBD2 (5 bases). Trimming removed 3 bases at V and 2 bases at J, with 10 bases between. CDR1 and CDR2 (germline): SGHDN, FVKESK. The CDR3 sequence is 14 residues long. The CDR3 region is CASSHSGSQETQYF. The CDR3 bases are TGTGCCAGCAGCCACTCGGGATCTCAAGAGACCCAGTACTTC. Full variable domain (missing parts from reference TRBV14 and TRBJ2-5): EAGVTQFPSHSVIEKGQTVTLRCDPISGHDNLYWYRRVMGKEIKFLLHFVKESKQDESGMPNNRFLAERTGGTYSTLKVQPAELEDSGVYFCASSHSGSQETQYFGPGTRLLVL.

This clonotype was detected only a few times. The chain joins TRBV4-1 to TRBJ1-3; 8 bases align to TRBD1. Germline values: CDR1 MGHRA, CDR2 YSYEKL. The CDR3 has 16 residues. Trimming took 3 bases from V and 0 from J; bases not matched to a gene: 4. CDR3 loop: CASSQGQALSGNTIYF. The CDR3 nucleotides are TGCGCCAGCAGCCAGGGACAGGCCCTCTCTGGAAACACCATATATTTT.

The genes are TRBV3-1 and TRBJ2-5; 14 bases line up with TRBD2. The CDR3 loop spans 18 amino acids. The germline gives CDR1 LGHDT, CDR2 YNNKEL (reference sequence). Unmatched junction bases numbered 9, after V lost 1 base and J lost 5 bases. CDR3: CASSQASGLAGVGETQYF. DNA of the CDR3: TGTGCCAGCAGCCAAGCCTCGGGACTAGCGGGAGTCGGCGAGACCCAGTACTTC.

At least ten counts were recorded for this clonotype. The chain recombines TRBV28 with TRBJ1-2; 8 positions agree with TRBD1. The V gene's germline CDR1 is MDHEN and CDR2 SYDVKM. V dropped 5 bases and J dropped 4; count of bases not matched to a gene: 6. This CDR3 has 14 amino acids. The CDR3 sequence is CASSEPGTGYGYTF. Written as DNA, the CDR3 is TGTGCCAGCAGTGAGCCCGGGACAGGCTATGGCTACACCTTC.

This clonotype was seen repeatedly, ten times or more. The chain recombines TRBV28 with TRBJ2-5; 16 bases map to TRBD2. This CDR3 is 17 amino acids long. Trimming cost V 3 bases and J 8 bases; bases outside gene matches: 9. Germline V lookup: CDR1 MDHEN, CDR2 SYDVKM. CDR3 region: CASSLGTSGGAMDTQYF. CDR3 bases: TGTGCCAGCAGTTTGGGGACTAGCGGGGGGGCGATGGATACCCAGTACTTC.

Ten or more counts support this clonotype. The genes are TRBV24-1 and TRBJ2-1, with 8 bases fitting TRBD2. Per germline, CDR1 KGHDR and CDR2 SFDVKD. V lost 3 bases, J lost 0 bases, and 6 bases stayed unmatched. The CDR3 covers 17 residues. The CDR3 here is CATSDPSGSHSYNEQFF. The DNA for the CDR3 is TGTGCCACCAGTGATCCAAGCGGGAGCCACTCCTACAATGAGCAGTTCTTC.

This clonotype has more than one count but fewer than ten. The V gene is TRBV7-6, the J gene TRBJ2-5; D is possibly TRBD2 (5 bases). The germline V gene encodes CDR1 SGHVS and CDR2 FNYEAQ. V was cut by 3 bases and J by 1 base, with 12 bases left in between. The CDR3 runs 15 residues. This CDR3 reads CASSLYPGSQETQYF. DNA of the CDR3: TGTGCCAGCAGCTTGTATCCGGGAAGCCAAGAGACCCAGTACTTC.

This clonotype has ten or more counts. The chain couples TRBV2 to TRBJ1-2; D is unclear. Germline V CDR1 and CDR2: SNHLY, FYNNEI. This CDR3 region has 14 residues. Trimming removed 7 bases from V and 4 bases from J, with 16 bases in between. The CDR3 spells CASTETGSSYGYTF. The CDR3, as DNA: TGTGCCAGCACCGAAACCGGGTCTAGCTATGGCTACACCTTC.

The chain employs TRBV20-1 and TRBJ1-5, with a weak D call TRBD1 (5 bases). The V end lost 5 bases, the J end lost 3 bases, and 11 bases lay between the germline ends. CDR3 length: 13 residues. Looked up from germline, CDR1 is DFQATT and CDR2 is SNEGSKA (reference sequence). The CDR3 protein is CSAHDRVNQPQHF. Here the CDR3 DNA reads TGCAGTGCTCACGACAGAGTCAATCAGCCCCAGCATTTT.

This clonotype was counted a few times. This chain links TRBV12-3 or TRBV12-4 with TRBJ1-5, with D uncertain. The CDR3 is 12 amino acids. V lost 5 bases to trimming and J lost 5 bases, with 7 bases between them. The CDR3 DNA follows: TGTGCCAGCAGTCCCAAGTATCAGCCCCAGCATTTT. This codes for CASSPKYQPQHF.

This clonotype occurred many times. The CDR3, as DNA: TGCGCCAGCGGAACAGGGGTTTACAATGAGCAGTTCTTC. As protein: CASGTGVYNEQFF. The V and J genes are TRBV5-1 and TRBJ2-1, with TRBD1 identical over 7 bases. Germline V gene data show CDR1 as SGHRS and CDR2 as YFSETQ. V dropped 7 bases and J dropped 4; count of bases not matched to a gene: 5. This CDR3 is built from 13 residues.

The rearrangement links TRBV24-1 to TRBJ2-1; unclear D gene. The germline V gene has CDR1 KGHDR and CDR2 SFDVKD. Deletions cut 1 base from V and 8 bases from J, with 5 bases between. The CDR3 is made up of 12 amino acids. This CDR3 is CATSDLVDEQFF. Here the CDR3 DNA reads TGTGCCACCAGTGATTTAGTGGATGAGCAGTTCTTC.

The chain couples TRBV5-1 to TRBJ1-3; no definite D call. The germline V gene encodes CDR1 SGHRS and CDR2 YFSETQ. This CDR3 region has 14 residues. Trimming took off 1 base at V and 0 bases at J, with 5 bases between the two ends. CDR3 coding DNA: TGCGCCAGCAGCTTGCAGCTCTCTGGAAACACCATATATTTT. This codes for CASSLQLSGNTIYF.

The table lists this clonotype with many counts. V and J are TRBV3-1 and TRBJ2-2; D is tentatively TRBD1 or TRBD2 (5 bases each). The germline CDR1 and CDR2 sequences are LGHDT and YNNKEL (reference sequence). The CDR3 sequence is 14 residues long. With 4 bases removed from V and 2 bases from J, the gap between germline ends came to 8 bases. This CDR3 is CASSRDHNTGELFF. In nucleotides, the CDR3 is TGTGCCAGCAGCCGGGACCATAACACCGGGGAGCTGTTTTTT.

This clonotype was picked up many times. The rearrangement links TRBV7-2 to TRBJ2-1, with D perhaps matching TRBD1 (7 bases). Germline CDR1 reads SGHTA; CDR2 reads FQGNSA. V dropped 3 bases and J dropped 4 bases, with 13 bases sitting between them. This CDR3 is 15 amino acids long. CDR3 loop: CASSFAGQPYNEQFF. DNA for the CDR3: TGTGCCAGCAGCTTTGCGGGACAGCCTTACAATGAGCAGTTCTTC.

This clonotype has a count of ten or more. The V call is TRBV5-4, the J call TRBJ2-7, with D tentatively TRBD1 or TRBD2 (6 bases each). This CDR3 region has 15 residues. The V gene's germline CDR1 is SGHNT and CDR2 YYREEE (reference sequence). V lost 0 bases and J 2 bases, leaving 12 bases between the germline ends. The CDR3 loop is CASSLAGAGTYEQYF. CDR3 nucleotides: TGTGCCAGCAGCTTGGCGGGGGCAGGCACCTACGAGCAGTACTTC.

This clonotype was counted ten times or more. The chain carries TRBV7-2 and TRBJ1-1; no firm D call. There are 14 residues in the CDR3. V was shortened by 3 bases and J by 0 bases, with 8 bases between the two germline ends. Germline CDR1 SGHTA, CDR2 FQGNSA. The CDR3 here is CASSFTLLNTEAFF. The DNA for the CDR3 is TGTGCCAGCAGCTTTACACTTTTGAACACTGAAGCTTTCTTT.

This clonotype came up many times. The genes are TRBV28 and TRBJ1-2, with 8 bases lining up with TRBD1. V lost 3 bases and J lost 6; bases outside the gene matches: 9. The germline gives CDR1 MDHEN, CDR2 SYDVKM. The CDR3 is made up of 15 amino acids. CDR3 protein: CASSFIQGASNGYTF. As DNA, the CDR3 is TGTGCCAGCAGTTTTATCCAGGGGGCATCGAATGGCTACACCTTC.

This clonotype appeared a few times. The J gene is TRBJ2-7, the V gene TRBV7-6; 10 nucleotides line up with TRBD2. The CDR3 loop spans 15 amino acids. With V trimmed by 6 bases and J by 2 bases, 7 bases remained unmatched. Germline-derived CDR1 and CDR2 are SGHVS and FNYEAQ. This chain's CDR3 is CASSPSGGGTYEQYF. CDR3 bases: TGTGCCAGCAGTCCCAGCGGGGGGGGTACCTACGAGCAGTACTTC.

The J gene is TRBJ1-3, the V gene TRBV28; D is possibly TRBD1 (5 bases). The CDR3 totals 15 residues. Germline assignment: CDR1 MDHEN and CDR2 SYDVKM. V gave up 5 bases and J gave up 0 bases, with 11 bases separating them. CDR3 loop: CASSTQGISGNTIYF. In DNA, the CDR3 is TGTGCCAGCAGTACTCAGGGTATCTCTGGAAACACCATATATTTT. The entire variable domain, with the rest obtained from reference TRBV28 and TRBJ1-3, is as follows: DVKVTQSSRYLVKRTGEKVFLECVQDMDHENMFWYRQDPGLGLRLIYFSYDVKMKEKGDIPEGYSVSREKKERFSLILESASTNQTSMYLCASSTQGISGNTIYFGEGSWLTVV.

The CDR3 region is CSAMVIRVAGDEQFF. The DNA for the CDR3 is TGCAGTGCTATGGTTATTAGGGTAGCGGGAGATGAGCAGTTCTTC. V and J are TRBV20-1 and TRBJ2-1; 9 bases map to TRBD2. Germline trimming cut 4 bases from V and 8 bases from J; bases unmatched to any gene: 12. This CDR3 contains 15 residues. Germline lookup yields CDR1 DFQATT and CDR2 SNEGSKA (reference sequence).

The V gene is TRBV4-1, the J gene TRBJ1-1; D remains unclear. V was clipped by 4 bases and J by 5 bases, with 17 bases between them. The CDR3 totals 15 residues. The germline gives CDR1 MGHRA, CDR2 YSYEKL. The CDR3 here is CASSLLRTEGTEAFF. CDR3 in DNA: TGCGCCAGCAGCCTCCTGAGGACTGAGGGTACTGAAGCTTTCTTT.

The chain combines TRBV10-3 with TRBJ2-1, with 14 bases matching TRBD2. Trimming cost V 7 bases and J 9 bases; bases outside gene matches: 8. This CDR3 contains 15 residues. From germline, CDR1 is ENHRY and CDR2 SYGVKD. CDR3 bases: TGTGCCATCAAACCGGGACTAGCGGGAGAGGGTGAGCAGTTCTTC. Translation gives CAIKPGLAGEGEQFF.

V is TRBV20-1 and J is TRBJ2-7; 10 positions agree with TRBD2. Trimming took 0 bases from V and 0 from J; bases not matched to a gene: 8. The V gene's germline CDR1 is DFQATT and CDR2 SNEGSKA (reference sequence). The CDR3 loop spans 17 amino acids. The CDR3 is CSAREPLLAGSSYEQYF. For the CDR3, the DNA is TGCAGTGCTAGAGAGCCCTTACTAGCGGGATCCTCCTACGAGCAGTACTTC.